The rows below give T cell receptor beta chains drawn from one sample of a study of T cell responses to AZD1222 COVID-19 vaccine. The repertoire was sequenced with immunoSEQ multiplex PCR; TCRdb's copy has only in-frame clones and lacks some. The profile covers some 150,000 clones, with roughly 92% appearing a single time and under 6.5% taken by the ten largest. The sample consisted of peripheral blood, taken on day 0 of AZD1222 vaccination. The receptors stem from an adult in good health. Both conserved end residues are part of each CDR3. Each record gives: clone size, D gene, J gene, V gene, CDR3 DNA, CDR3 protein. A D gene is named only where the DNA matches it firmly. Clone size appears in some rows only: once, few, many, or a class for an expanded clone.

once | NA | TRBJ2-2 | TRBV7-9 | TGTGCCAGCAGCTTAGTTTGGTCGACCGGGGGTGCGAACACCGGGGAGCTGTTTTTT | CASSLVWSTGGANTGELFF
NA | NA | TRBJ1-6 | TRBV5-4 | TGTGCCAGCAGCCGGGATTTGAGCTCCTATAATTCACCCCTCCACTTT | CASSRDLSSYNSPLHF
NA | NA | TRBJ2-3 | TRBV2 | TGTGCCAGCAGGCAGGGAACTGGCACAGATACGCAGTATTTT | CASRQGTGTDTQYF
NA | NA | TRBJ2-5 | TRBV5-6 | TGTGCCAGCAGCTTGTTTCCAGTATCAGAGACCCAGTACTTC | CASSLFPVSETQYF
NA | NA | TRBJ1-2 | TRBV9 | TGTGCCAGCAGCGTAGGGGAAGGACTGAACTATGGCTACACCTTC | CASSVGEGLNYGYTF
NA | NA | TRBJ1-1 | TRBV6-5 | TGTGCCAGCAGTTGGTTAGGGATAGCTTTCTTT | CASSWLGIAFF
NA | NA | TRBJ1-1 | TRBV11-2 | TGTGCCAGCAGCTTAGCGGGGTCACCTGAAGCTTTCTTT | CASSLAGSPEAFF
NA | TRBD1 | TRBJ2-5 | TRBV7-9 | TGTGCCAGCAGCACCGAGGGGACAGGGGTGGGAGAGACCCAGTACTTC | CASSTEGTGVGETQYF
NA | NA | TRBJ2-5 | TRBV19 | TGTGCCAGTAGTATTGGGGTGGTTGTCCAAGAGACCCAGTACTTC | CASSIGVVVQETQYF
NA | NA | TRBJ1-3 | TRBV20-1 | TGCAGTGCTAGTAGGCGGGCTGGAAACACCATATATTTT | CSASRRAGNTIYF
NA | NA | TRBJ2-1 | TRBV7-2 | TGTGCCAGCAGCTTAGGGGCGGGAAGGGCGGATTACAATGAGCAGTTCTTC | CASSLGAGRADYNEQFF
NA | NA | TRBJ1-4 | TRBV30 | TGTGCCCTGAAGGGGGAGTGGGGACGGGATGAAAAACTGTTTTTT | CALKGEWGRDEKLFF
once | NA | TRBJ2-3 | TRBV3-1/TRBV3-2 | TGTGCCAGCAGTAAATTAGAAACGCAGTATTTT | CASSKLETQYF
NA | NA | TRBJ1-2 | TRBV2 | TGTGCCAGCAGTGACAGGGGAGGCTACACCTTC | CASSDRGGYTF
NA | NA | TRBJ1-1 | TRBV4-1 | TGCGCCAGCAGCCAAGGGGCCAGGATGAACACTGAAGCTTTCTTT | CASSQGARMNTEAFF
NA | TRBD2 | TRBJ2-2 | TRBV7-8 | TGTGCCAGCAGCCTACCCCCCCTAGCGGGAGGCCGCTACACCGGGGAGCTGTTTTTT | CASSLPPLAGGRYTGELFF
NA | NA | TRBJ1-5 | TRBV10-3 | TGTGCCATCAGTCGTGACGCAGGGAATCAGCCCCAGCATTTT | CAISRDAGNQPQHF
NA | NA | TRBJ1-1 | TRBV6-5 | TGTGCCAGCAGCCTGGGACGGGAGAACACTGAAGCTTTCTTT | CASSLGRENTEAFF
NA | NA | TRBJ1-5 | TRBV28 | TGTGCCAGCACCCAGCCGGATCAGCCCCAGCATTTT | CASTQPDQPQHF
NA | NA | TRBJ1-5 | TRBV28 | TGTGCCACCGTGGACGGGACCTACAATCAGCCCCAGCATTTT | CATVDGTYNQPQHF
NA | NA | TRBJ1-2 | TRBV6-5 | TGTGCCAGCAAGCTCTATGGCTACACCTTC | CASKLYGYTF
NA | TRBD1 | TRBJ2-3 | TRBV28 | TGTGCCAGCAGTTTATTAGGCAGGGGGCCTGTAGATACGCAGTATTTT | CASSLLGRGPVDTQYF
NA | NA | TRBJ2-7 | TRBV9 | TGTGCCAGCAGCGTAGATGGGGAAGGCGAGCAGTACTTC | CASSVDGEGEQYF
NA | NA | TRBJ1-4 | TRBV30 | TGTGCCTGGAGTGTTGGCCAGAGAGGGGAAAAACTGTTTTTT | CAWSVGQRGEKLFF
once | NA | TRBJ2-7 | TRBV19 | TGTGCCAGTAGTATAGGTCTGAGCTCCTACGAGCAGTACTTC | CASSIGLSSYEQYF
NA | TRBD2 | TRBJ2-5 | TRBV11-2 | TGTGCCAGCAGCTTCCGCCTAGCGGGAGAAGAGACCCAGTACTTC | CASSFRLAGEETQYF
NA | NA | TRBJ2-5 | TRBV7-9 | TGTGCCAGCGCCGAGGGTACATGGGCTCAAGAGACCCAGTACTTC | CASAEGTWAQETQYF
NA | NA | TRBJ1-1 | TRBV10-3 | TGTGCCATCAGTGAGGTAGGGGACACTGAAGCTTTCTTT | CAISEVGDTEAFF
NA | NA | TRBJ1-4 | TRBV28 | TGTGCCAGCAGCCTTGGTGCAACTAATGAAAAACTGTTTTTT | CASSLGATNEKLFF
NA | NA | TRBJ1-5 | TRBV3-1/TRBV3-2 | TGTGCCAGCAGCCAAGAATCCCCGGGACGGGAATATAGCAATCAGCCCCAGCATTTT | CASSQESPGREYSNQPQHF
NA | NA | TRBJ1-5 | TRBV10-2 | TGCGCCAGCAGTGAGTCGGCGGGGGGCAGGCAGCCCCAGCATTTT | CASSESAGGRQPQHF
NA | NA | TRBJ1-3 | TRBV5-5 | TGTGCCAGCAGTCTCGGTCACCTTAAAGTTGGAAACACCATATATTTT | CASSLGHLKVGNTIYF
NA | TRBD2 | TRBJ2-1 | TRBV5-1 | TGCGCCAGCAGCTTGGGACTAGCGGGAAATGAGCAGTTCTTC | CASSLGLAGNEQFF
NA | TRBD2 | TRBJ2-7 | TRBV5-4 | TGTGCCAGCAGCTTGGGGGGGACTAGTGCCTACGAGCAGTACTTC | CASSLGGTSAYEQYF
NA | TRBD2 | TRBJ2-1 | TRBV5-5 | TGTGCCAGCAGCCCTACTAGCGAGACATACAATGAGCAGTTCTTC | CASSPTSETYNEQFF
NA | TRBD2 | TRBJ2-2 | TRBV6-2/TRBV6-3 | TGTGCCAGCAGCCGCCGGACTAGCGGGAACACCGGGGAGCTGTTTTTT | CASSRRTSGNTGELFF
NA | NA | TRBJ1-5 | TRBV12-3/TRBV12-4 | TGTGCCAGCAGTTTCCAGCGGGTCCAGCCCCAGCATTTT | CASSFQRVQPQHF
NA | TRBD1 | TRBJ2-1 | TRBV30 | TGTGCCTGGAAGGGACAGGGCGGCTACAATGAGCAGTTCTTC | CAWKGQGGYNEQFF
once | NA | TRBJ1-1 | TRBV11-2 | TGTGCCAGCAGCTTCTCCTTTCGACGGTCGTATGAAGCTTTCTTT | CASSFSFRRSYEAFF
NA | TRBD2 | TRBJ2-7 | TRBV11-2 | TGTGCCAGCAGCTTAGAAGTAGCGGGAGGGTACTACGAGCAGTACTTC | CASSLEVAGGYYEQYF
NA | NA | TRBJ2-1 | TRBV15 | TGTGCCACCAGCAGAGATCCGGGAGATGAGCAGTTCTTC | CATSRDPGDEQFF
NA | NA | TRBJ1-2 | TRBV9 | TGTGCCAGCAGCCCTGAAGCGGGCTATGGCTACACCTTC | CASSPEAGYGYTF
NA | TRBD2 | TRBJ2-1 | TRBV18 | TGTGCCAGCTCACCCGGCCTAGCGGGCCCCAATGAGCAGTTCTTC | CASSPGLAGPNEQFF
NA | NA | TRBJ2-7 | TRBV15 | TGTGCCACCAGCAGAGATCGGGTTGTGGGTTCCTACGAGCAGTACTTC | CATSRDRVVGSYEQYF
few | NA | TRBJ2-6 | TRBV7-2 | TGTGCCAGCAGCCCCGGACAGATCTTTAGCTCTGGGGCCAACGTCCTGACTTTC | CASSPGQIFSSGANVLTF
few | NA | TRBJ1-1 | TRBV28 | TGTGCCAGCAGTTTACAGGGTGGGATCACTGAAGCTTTCTTT | CASSLQGGITEAFF
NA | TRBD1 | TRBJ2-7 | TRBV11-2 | TGTGCCAGCAGCGATCCTGGGGACAGGGGGGATTCCGAGCAGTACTTC | CASSDPGDRGDSEQYF
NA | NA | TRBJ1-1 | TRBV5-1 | TGCGCCAGCAGCTTGGATGCAGTCGGCACTGAAGCTTTCTTT | CASSLDAVGTEAFF
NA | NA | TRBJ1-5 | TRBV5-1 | TGCGCCAGCAGCTTGGGGACAGATCGAGGGAATCAGCCCCAGCATTTT | CASSLGTDRGNQPQHF